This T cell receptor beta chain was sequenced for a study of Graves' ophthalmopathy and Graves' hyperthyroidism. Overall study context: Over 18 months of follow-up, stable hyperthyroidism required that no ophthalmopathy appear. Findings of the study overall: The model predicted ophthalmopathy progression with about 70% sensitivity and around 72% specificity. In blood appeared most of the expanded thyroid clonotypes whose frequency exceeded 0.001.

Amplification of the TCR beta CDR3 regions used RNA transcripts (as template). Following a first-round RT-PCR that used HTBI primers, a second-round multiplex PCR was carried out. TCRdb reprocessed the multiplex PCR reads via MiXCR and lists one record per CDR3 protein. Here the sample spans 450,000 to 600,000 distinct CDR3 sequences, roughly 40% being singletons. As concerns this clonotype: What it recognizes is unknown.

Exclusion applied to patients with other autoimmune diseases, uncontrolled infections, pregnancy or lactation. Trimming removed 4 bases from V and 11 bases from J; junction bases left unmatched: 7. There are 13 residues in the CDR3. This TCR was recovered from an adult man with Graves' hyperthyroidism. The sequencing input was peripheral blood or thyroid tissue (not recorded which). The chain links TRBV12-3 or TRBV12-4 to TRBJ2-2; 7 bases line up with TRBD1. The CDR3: CASSWGQYGELFF. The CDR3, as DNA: TGTGCCAGCAGTTGGGGACAGTACGGCGAGCTGTTTTTT.